The 31 T cell receptor beta chains below all came from one sample that was sequenced in a study of STAT5B mutations in CD4+ large granular lymphocyte leukemia. Generated by immunoSEQ multiplex PCR, the TCRdb table keeps only in-frame clones and is missing some. The repertoire holds around 38,000 clones, with around 90% as singletons. Source material: CD4+ T cells from blood buffy coats. The receptors shown here come from a human donor in good health.

The rearrangement uses TRBV7-2 and TRBJ1-2; D gene unclear. This CDR3 has 14 amino acids. V dropped 5 bases and J dropped 2 bases, with 12 bases sitting between them. Germline loops: CDR1 SGHTA, CDR2 FQGNSA. The CDR3 nucleotides are TGTGCCAGCAGCCCACGACCGGAAAACTATGGCTACACCTTC. It yields the protein CASSPRPENYGYTF.

The V gene is TRBV2, the J gene TRBJ1-5; 9 nucleotides agree with TRBD1. The CDR3 has 19 amino acids. CDR1 is SNHLY, CDR2 FYNNEI, per germline. V shed 11 bases, J shed 0 bases, and the junction held 20 bases outside the gene matches. The CDR3 DNA is TGTGCCTCCCTTACTCGAACAGGGGGCAGGCCGTATAGCAATCAGCCCCAGCATTTT. This sequence encodes CASLTRTGGRPYSNQPQHF.

The chain uses TRBV28 and TRBJ1-2; TRBD1 matches 9 bases. The germline CDR1 and CDR2 sequences are MDHEN and SYDVKM. With V trimmed by 5 bases and J by 7 bases, 8 bases remained unmatched. The CDR3 has 14 amino acids. The CDR3 region has the DNA TGTGCCAGCAGTGCGCCGGGACAGGGATTTGGCTACACCTTC. Protein: CASSAPGQGFGYTF.

The chain has TRBV4-3 and TRBJ1-4; 7 bases map to TRBD1. V shed 4 bases, J shed 8 bases, and the junction held 19 bases outside the gene matches. The CDR3 runs 18 residues. In germline, CDR1 is LGHNA, CDR2 YSLEER. The CDR3 loop reads CASSPGERGRRTEEKLFF. CDR3 nucleotides: TGCGCCAGCAGCCCAGGCGAAAGGGGGCGGCGAACGGAAGAAAAACTGTTTTTT.

This sequence joins TRBV29-1 and TRBJ2-7, with D perhaps being TRBD1 or TRBD2 (7 bases each). The CDR3 is 12 residues long. Trimming removed 7 bases from V and 4 bases from J, with 14 bases in between. The germline V gene has CDR1 SQVTM and CDR2 ANQGSEA. The CDR3 DNA reads TGCAGCGCAAACAGGGGAGGGTACGAGCAGTACTTC. It codes for CSANRGGYEQYF.

The count of this clone is one. J is TRBJ2-7 and V is TRBV5-6; TRBD2 is a possible D gene (6 bases). This CDR3 has 12 amino acids. Looked up from germline, CDR1 is SGHDT and CDR2 is YYEEEE. V dropped 4 bases and J dropped 6 bases, with 11 bases sitting between them. Written as DNA, the CDR3 is TGTGCCAGCAGCGGGGACTCGGCCGAGCAGTACTTC. It yields the protein CASSGDSAEQYF.

In its sample, this clone ranks as medium-sized. The V and J genes are TRBV6-5 and TRBJ2-7; 9 bases are a match to TRBD2. V trimming: 2 bases; J trimming: 2 bases; junction bases outside the gene matches: 4. The CDR3 is 15 residues long. The germline V gene encodes CDR1 MNHEY and CDR2 SVGAGI. CDR3 region: CASSYRREGTYEQYF. The CDR3 nucleotides are TGTGCCAGCAGTTACCGGCGGGAGGGCACCTACGAGCAGTACTTC.

The V gene is TRBV11-2, the J gene TRBJ2-7; TRBD1 aligns across 10 bases. This CDR3 is built from 15 residues. V was clipped by 1 base and J by 6 bases; unmatched bases: 6. The germline V gene has CDR1 SGHAT and CDR2 FQNNGV. The CDR3 DNA follows: TGTGCCAGCAGCTTAGGGGGACAGGGGAGTCGCGAGCAGTACTTC. This encodes CASSLGGQGSREQYF.

The CDR3 loop reads CASSLSATASYEQYF. Here the CDR3 DNA reads TGTGCCAGCAGTTTATCAGCGACAGCCTCCTACGAGCAGTACTTC. The chain is built from TRBV27 and TRBJ2-7; D may be TRBD1 (5 bases). CDR3 length equals 15 residues. CDR1 is MNHEY, CDR2 SMNVEV, per germline (reference sequence). Trimming removed 0 bases at V and 0 bases at J, with 9 bases between.

The V and J genes are TRBV7-2 and TRBJ2-2; D unclear. The V gene's germline CDR1 is SGHTA and CDR2 FQGNSA. The CDR3 is 14 amino acids. V was shortened by 3 bases and J by 0 bases, with 5 bases between the two germline ends. CDR3 amino acids: CASSFRANTGELFF. The CDR3 DNA reads TGTGCCAGCAGCTTCCGCGCGAACACCGGGGAGCTGTTTTTT.

The chain uses TRBV28 and TRBJ1-2; no clear D gene. Between the trimmed V and J ends, which lost 6 bases and 8 bases, there was a span of 13 bases. Germline values: CDR1 MDHEN, CDR2 SYDVKM. The CDR3 extends over 12 amino acids. This CDR3 is CASRTPGWGYTF. CDR3 DNA: TGTGCCAGCAGGACCCCTGGGTGGGGCTACACCTTC.

This clone has only one observation. The chain uses TRBV10-3 and TRBJ2-4; 10 bases match TRBD2. Germline values: CDR1 ENHRY, CDR2 SYGVKD. This CDR3 is built from 17 residues. V was clipped by 0 bases and J by 0 bases; unmatched bases: 2. The CDR3 is CAISESAGGLAKNIQYF. Here the CDR3 DNA reads TGTGCCATCAGTGAGTCAGCGGGAGGGTTAGCCAAAAACATTCAGTACTTC.

J is TRBJ1-2 and V is TRBV4-3; 7 bases agree with TRBD1. Germline CDR1 reads LGHNA; CDR2 reads YSLEER. V lost 4 bases to trimming and J lost 8 bases; unmatched junction nucleotides: 13. This CDR3 region has 15 residues. The CDR3: CASSPEVQGVRGYTF. CDR3 in DNA: TGCGCCAGCAGCCCGGAGGTTCAGGGGGTTCGGGGCTACACCTTC.

The table lists this clone with a count of one. The V gene is TRBV4-3, the J gene TRBJ2-7, with TRBD2 matching over 8 bases. The germline V gene has CDR1 LGHNA and CDR2 YSLEER. V shed 1 base and J 6 bases; nucleotides not matched to a gene: 5. The CDR3 length is 14 residues. The CDR3 loop is CASSQAGGPGEQYF. The CDR3 DNA reads TGCGCCAGCAGCCAAGCGGGAGGGCCGGGCGAGCAGTACTTC.

This clone came up once. The chain carries TRBV4-1 and TRBJ1-1; D unclear. CDR1 and CDR2 (germline): MGHRA, YSYEKL. This CDR3 is built from 14 residues. V shed 4 bases and J shed 1 base, with 10 bases lying between them. The CDR3 sequence: CASSLMTGNTEAFF. CDR3 coding DNA: TGCGCCAGCAGCCTAATGACGGGGAACACTGAAGCTTTCTTT.

The genes are TRBV7-2 and TRBJ2-5; D gene uncertain. Trimming stripped 5 bases from V and 2 bases from J, with 9 bases between. The CDR3 runs 13 residues. Germline lookup yields CDR1 SGHTA and CDR2 FQGNSA. Here the CDR3 reads CASSHGGQETQYF. CDR3 DNA sequence: TGTGCCAGCAGCCACGGTGGACAAGAGACCCAGTACTTC.

This chain connects TRBV14 to TRBJ1-2, with a possible D match to TRBD1 (6 bases). V was cut by 4 bases and J by 5 bases, with 11 bases left in between. The CDR3 loop spans 13 amino acids. Germline V gene sequence: CDR1 SGHDN, CDR2 FVKESK. CDR3 residues: CASSLRQAYGYTF. In nucleotides, the CDR3 is TGTGCCAGCAGCCTCCGACAGGCTTATGGCTACACCTTC. Variable domain in full (rest from reference TRBV14 and TRBJ1-2): EAGVTQFPSHSVIEKGQTVTLRCDPISGHDNLYWYRRVMGKEIKFLLHFVKESKQDESGMPNNRFLAERTGGTYSTLKVQPAELEDSGVYFCASSLRQAYGYTFGSGTRLTVV.

The rearrangement uses TRBV7-2 and TRBJ2-4; tentatively, D is TRBD1 (6 bases). The V and J ends lost 3 bases and 3 bases respectively, with 15 bases between them. Germline-derived CDR1 and CDR2 are SGHTA and FQGNSA. This CDR3 is 16 amino acids long. The CDR3 DNA reads as TGTGCCAGCAGCTTTATCCCCCAGACAGGCAAAAACATTCAGTACTTC. Its translation is CASSFIPQTGKNIQYF.

The chain uses TRBV2 and TRBJ2-6; the D is unclear. The V gene lost 3 bases and the J gene lost 0 bases, with 12 bases spanning the gap. The CDR3 consists of 17 residues. Germline CDR1 reads SNHLY; CDR2 reads FYNNEI. The chain's CDR3 is CASSDHLLSSGANVLTF. The CDR3 nucleotides are TGTGCCAGCAGTGACCATCTTCTTAGCTCTGGGGCCAACGTCCTGACTTTC.

The V and J genes are TRBV7-2 and TRBJ1-2, with 8 nucleotides matching TRBD1. CDR3 length equals 16 residues. V lost 5 bases, J lost 7 bases, and 15 bases stayed unmatched. Per germline, CDR1 SGHTA and CDR2 FQGNSA. The CDR3 here is CASSHRDRYTIPGYTF. CDR3 in DNA: TGTGCCAGCAGCCACCGGGACAGGTACACGATCCCTGGCTACACCTTC.

The V gene is TRBV5-6, the J gene TRBJ2-7, with 11 bases matching TRBD2. Germline V CDR1 and CDR2: SGHDT, YYEEEE. Germline trimming cut 3 bases from V and 7 bases from J; bases unmatched to any gene: 6. CDR3 size: 14 residues. The CDR3 reads CASSSPGTSGEQYF. CDR3 coding DNA: TGTGCCAGCAGCTCACCCGGGACTAGCGGAGAGCAGTACTTC.

This chain uses TRBV9 with TRBJ2-2; no clear D gene. The ends were cut back, 5 bases at V and 6 bases at J, with 14 bases in the middle. The CDR3 totals 14 residues. Germline assignment: CDR1 SGDLS and CDR2 YYNGEE. In DNA, the CDR3 is TGTGCCAGCAGTAGGTCTGGGTCGTCCGGGGAGCTGTTTTTT. Translated: CASSRSGSSGELFF.

V and J are TRBV7-2 and TRBJ2-1; the D gene is possibly TRBD2 (6 bases). Germline V gene lookup returns CDR1 SGHTA and CDR2 FQGNSA. V was trimmed by 5 bases and J by 4 bases, leaving 15 bases between them. The CDR3 is 15 residues long. The CDR3 reads CASSRVEGGYNEQFF. CDR3 in DNA: TGTGCCAGCAGCCGTGTGGAGGGCGGATACAATGAGCAGTTCTTC.

The V gene is TRBV7-9, the J gene TRBJ1-1; D may be TRBD1 (5 bases). The V gene's germline CDR1 is SEHNR and CDR2 FQNEAQ (reference sequence). Trimming removed 1 base from V and 7 bases from J, with 16 bases in between. This CDR3 region has 15 residues. This CDR3 is CASSLVGEGVIEAFF. DNA for the CDR3: TGTGCCAGCAGCTTAGTCGGGGAAGGGGTCATTGAAGCTTTCTTT.

The chain uses TRBV11-2 and TRBJ1-1; D gene uncertain. Germline CDR1 is SGHAT and CDR2 is FQNNGV. Trimming shortened V by 8 bases and J by 6 bases, and 7 bases separated the two germline ends. The CDR3 runs 10 residues. CDR3 bases: TGTGCCAGCGGAACTCCTGAAGCTTTCTTT. It codes for CASGTPEAFF.

The chain is built from TRBV6-5 and TRBJ1-5, with 8 bases fitting TRBD1. After removal of 4 bases from V and 7 bases from J, the junction contained 6 bases not matched to a gene. Germline CDR1 is MNHEY and CDR2 is SVGAGI. The CDR3 is made up of 14 amino acids. This chain's CDR3 is CASSSGTGYQPQHF. The CDR3 coding sequence is TGTGCCAGCAGTTCCGGGACAGGTTACCAGCCCCAGCATTTT.

The chain couples TRBV14 to TRBJ1-3; D may be TRBD1 (5 bases). V was pared by 4 bases and J by 4 bases, with 20 bases between. Germline V gene lookup returns CDR1 SGHDN and CDR2 FVKESK. The CDR3 sequence is 17 residues long. CDR3 DNA sequence: TGTGCCAGCAGCCGAATGGACATTATGGGGTCCGGAAACACCATATATTTT. It specifies CASSRMDIMGSGNTIYF.

This chain connects TRBV4-3 to TRBJ1-4; D perhaps matches TRBD1 (6 bases). The germline V and J ends were trimmed by 1 base and 6 bases, with 12 bases remaining between them. This CDR3 is built from 15 residues. The germline V gene has CDR1 LGHNA and CDR2 YSLEER. The CDR3 sequence: CASSQGQQGDEKLFF. For the CDR3, the DNA is TGCGCCAGCAGCCAAGGGCAACAGGGTGATGAAAAACTGTTTTTT.

The gene calls are TRBV5-1 and TRBJ2-2; either TRBD1 or TRBD2 may supply D (5 bases each). The CDR3 has 16 residues. Germline V gives CDR1 SGHRS, CDR2 YFSETQ. V shed 0 bases and J shed 5 bases, with 14 bases lying between them. The CDR3 sequence is CASSLGRGVWTGELFF. The CDR3 DNA reads TGCGCCAGCAGCTTGGGTCGGGGCGTGTGGACCGGGGAGCTGTTTTTT.

The chain recombines TRBV6-5 with TRBJ2-7; 12 positions agree with TRBD1. V dropped 6 bases and J dropped 5; count of bases not matched to a gene: 8. CDR1 MNHEY and CDR2 SVGAGI come from the germline V gene. This CDR3 spans 15 amino acids. The CDR3 DNA follows: TGTGCCAGCAGAACGGGACAGGGGGCCGAGGACGAGCAGTACTTC. It translates to CASRTGQGAEDEQYF.

Only one count was recorded for this clone. The gene calls are TRBV28 and TRBJ1-5; D is ambiguous. Trimming stripped 4 bases from V and 0 bases from J, with 16 bases between. Germline CDR1 is MDHEN and CDR2 is SYDVKM. This CDR3 has 17 residues. Written as DNA, the CDR3 is TGTGCCAGCAGTTACCCGGGTATGATTGATAGCAATCAGCCCCAGCATTTT. This sequence encodes CASSYPGMIDSNQPQHF.